These 10 T cell receptor beta chains came from one sample sequenced in a study of radiotherapy plus CTLA-4 blockade in lung cancer. The assay was immunoSEQ multiplex PCR, and TCRdb's table has in-frame clones only and misses some. The sample records around 70,000 clones, around four fifths being singletons. This specimen consisted of peripheral blood, obtained from a patient treated with radiotherapy plus ipilimumab. All receptors derive from a human donor with non-small cell lung cancer who had a partial response to radiotherapy plus ipilimumab.

The V call is TRBV18, the J call TRBJ2-7; D is perhaps TRBD2 (6 bases). Trimming stripped 2 bases from V and 6 bases from J, with 17 bases between. This CDR3 has 15 residues. The germline V gene has CDR1 KGHSH and CDR2 LQKENI. In DNA form, the CDR3 reads TGTGCCAGCTCACCAAACGCGCGGGAATTCGGCGAGCAGTACTTC. Translating gives CASSPNAREFGEQYF.

The chain has TRBV28 and TRBJ2-1, with D perhaps TRBD1 (6 bases). V lost 6 bases to trimming and J lost 7 bases, with 13 bases between them. CDR3 length: 13 residues. Germline values: CDR1 MDHEN, CDR2 SYDVKM. CDR3 loop: CASRAQGWNEQFF. The CDR3 DNA reads TGTGCCAGCAGGGCACAGGGATGGAATGAGCAGTTCTTC.

This clone was seen only once. The chain carries TRBV19 and TRBJ2-2; 8 bases agree with TRBD2. With V trimmed by 5 bases and J by 6 bases, 8 bases remained unmatched. There are 15 residues in the CDR3. The germline V gene encodes CDR1 LNHDA and CDR2 SQIVND (reference sequence). In DNA form, the CDR3 reads TGTGCCAGTAGTCGCAGCGGGAGCGAGGCCGGGGAGCTGTTTTTT. This codes for CASSRSGSEAGELFF.

The V gene is TRBV5-1, the J gene TRBJ2-2, with 11 bases fitting TRBD2. V dropped 4 bases and J dropped 7; count of bases not matched to a gene: 12. The germline V gene has CDR1 SGHRS and CDR2 YFSETQ. This CDR3 has 17 amino acids. CDR3 coding DNA: TGCGCCAGCAGCGCCCTCCTAGCGGGAGGTGTCGGCGGGGAGCTGTTTTTT. Its translation: CASSALLAGGVGGELFF.

This clone was detected only once. CDR3 residues: CASSIQGIGQPQHF. CDR3 nucleotide sequence: TGTGCCAGTAGTATACAGGGGATAGGACAGCCCCAGCATTTT. The V call is TRBV19, the J call TRBJ1-5; D is perhaps TRBD1 (6 bases). V was pared by 2 bases and J by 7 bases, with 12 bases between. Germline V CDR1 and CDR2: LNHDA, SQIVND (reference sequence). This CDR3 spans 14 amino acids.

This chain links TRBV7-2 with TRBJ2-3, with D hard to call. Germline V gene data show CDR1 as SGHTA and CDR2 as FQGNSA. The length of the CDR3 is 14 residues. Trimming took off 5 bases at V and 1 base at J, with 10 bases between the two ends. In DNA, the CDR3 is TGTGCCAGCAGCCCAATTCGAGGCACAGATACGCAGTATTTT. Translation: CASSPIRGTDTQYF.

The genes are TRBV7-3 and TRBJ1-2, with a tentative D call TRBD1 (5 bases). Trimming cost V 3 bases and J 6 bases, with 11 bases left between them. Germline lookup yields CDR1 SGHTA and CDR2 FQGTGA. This CDR3 contains 13 residues. The CDR3 sequence: CASSFRGGDGYTF. The CDR3 region has the DNA TGTGCCAGCAGCTTTCGGGGGGGTGATGGCTACACCTTC.

This clone is a singleton in its sample. V is TRBV7-9 and J is TRBJ1-1; 8 bases are shared with TRBD1. The CDR3 extends over 14 amino acids. The V segment lost 6 bases and the J segment 4 bases; nucleotides outside the gene matches: 7. Germline CDR1 and CDR2: SEHNR and FQNEAQ (reference sequence). The CDR3 coding sequence is TGTGCCAGCAGGGTTACAGGGGGTGTCACTGAAGCTTTCTTT. Translated, it gives CASRVTGGVTEAFF.

The chain links TRBV6-5 to TRBJ1-4; D gene unclear. The CDR3 extends over 16 amino acids. Germline V CDR1 and CDR2: MNHEY, SVGAGI. The V gene lost 0 bases and the J gene lost 5 bases, with 13 bases spanning the gap. Here the CDR3 reads CASSYSFLRGNEKLFF. CDR3 bases: TGTGCCAGCAGTTACTCGTTCCTCCGCGGGAATGAAAAACTGTTTTTT.

The rearrangement uses TRBV28 and TRBJ2-3; 7 nucleotides align to TRBD2. CDR3 length: 15 amino acids. Germline V gene data show CDR1 as MDHEN and CDR2 as SYDVKM. With 3 bases clipped from V and 2 bases from J, the junction kept 5 bases outside the gene matches. The CDR3 sequence: CASSLGGGDTDTQYF. The CDR3 DNA reads as TGTGCCAGCAGTTTGGGGGGGGGAGACACAGATACGCAGTATTTT.